This record concerns one T cell receptor (beta chain) sequence. This clone came up once. Which antigen it targets is not known. No base qualities exist here, and no much larger clone lies one base off it. This record comes from a study of blood T cell repertoires in COVID-19 (dated by TCRdb to the early 2020s). Study-wide context: Samples covering the acute and convalescent phases of COVID-19 were provided by collaborators in the United States, Italy and Spain. The material from the prospective study consisted of cDNA or gDNA derived from T cells, B-cell-depleted T cells, or PBMCs. Deeply sampled blood TCRbeta repertoires from subjects exposed to, actively infected with, or recovered from COVID-19 were included in the dataset. The repertoires were made available in a free public database intended to serve as a resource for research on the immune response to SARS-CoV-2. The samples were drawn from two sources: the first 160 participants of the ongoing ImmuneRACE study, and approximately 1,300 subjects contributed by 6 global collaborators. Sample metadata almost always included a de-identified subject ID, COVID-19 status, age in years and sex. Where HLA class I and class II types were available, the types were taken from metadata supplied by the sample provider, not from assay-based typing.

Per the germline V gene, SGHVS is the CDR1 and FQNEAQ is the CDR2. The CDR3 contains 13 residues, cysteine and phenylalanine counted. Just the 39-base CDR3 DNA is kept, in frame starting at base 1. Compared with germline, V lacks 5 bases and J lacks 8 bases; bases without a gene match: 4. TCRbeta CDR3 regions were amplified from genomic DNA using the immunoSEQ Assay, a bias-controlled multiplex PCR. Per the original workflow: Nucleated cell counts per sample were estimated from amplification of reference gene primers within the assay. To quantify the absolute abundance of each unique TCRbeta CDR3 rearrangement, sequence reads were collapsed and filtered. For each sample, productive Simpson clonality was calculated by taking the square root of Simpson's diversity index across productive rearrangements. The clones in this table, taken by TCRdb from immuneACCESS, are in-frame only. Not every clone is retained; where verified, under half of the shortfall comes from an unresolved V gene, and the cause of the rest is unknown. V and J calls and clone size follow that table, whereas D and trimming were derived from the DNA. The sample includes approximately 150,000 clones, with roughly nine tenths observed a single time. Together, the top ten hold about 4.7% of the sample.

Study-level results and caveats: Clinical and demographic metadata were provided uncurated, with the amount varying by source and participant.

Each collaborating institution followed its own protocols to collect whole blood in K2EDTA tubes. For TCRbeta analysis, collaborator samples were shipped as frozen whole blood, as isolated PBMCs, or as DNA extracted from either sample type. This chain joins TRBV7-8 to TRBJ1-4; TRBD1 agrees with 8 junctional bases. The material sequenced was peripheral blood. This TCR was recovered from a human donor in a cohort sampled during active COVID-19. The DNA reads as follows: TGTGCCAGCAGCCGGGACAGGAGCGAAAAACTGTTTTTT. This is translated as CASSRDRSEKLFF.